The rows below give T cell receptor beta chains drawn from one sample of a study of blood T cell repertoires in COVID-19. Sequenced by immunoSEQ multiplex PCR; TCRdb stores in-frame clones only, minus some. The sample lists about 160,000 clones, approximately 90% occurring once. The sample taken for sequencing was peripheral blood. The receptors derive from a man aged 18 to 35 with acute or convalescent COVID-19. Both conserved end residues are part of each CDR3. The D gene is left open where the match is weak. The size entry is marked missing in some rows and otherwise reads once, few, many or a size class.

V	J	D	size	CDR3	DNA
TRBV14	TRBJ1-6	NA	NA	CASSPWDLGSPLHF	TGTGCCAGCAGCCCATGGGACTTGGGGTCACCCCTCCACTTT
TRBV30	TRBJ1-2	NA	NA	CAWSVSLGNYGYTF	TGTGCCTGGAGTGTATCCCTCGGGAACTATGGCTACACCTTC
TRBV5-1	TRBJ1-2	TRBD1	NA	CASSWGQGSAGYTF	TGCGCCAGCAGCTGGGGACAGGGCTCGGCTGGCTACACCTTC
TRBV12-3/TRBV12-4	TRBJ1-1	NA	NA	CASTWNTEAFF	TGTGCCAGCACCTGGAACACTGAAGCTTTCTTT
TRBV24-1	TRBJ2-3	TRBD2	once	CATSEERLAGPDTQYF	TGTGCCACCAGTGAAGAAAGACTAGCGGGACCAGATACGCAGTATTTT
TRBV3-1/TRBV3-2	TRBJ1-3	TRBD1	NA	CASSRLDRAGNTIYF	TGTGCCAGCAGCCGGCTGGACAGGGCTGGAAACACCATATATTTT
TRBV2	TRBJ1-2	NA	NA	CASSEPAGNYGYTF	TGTGCCAGCAGTGAACCCGCAGGGAACTATGGCTACACCTTC
TRBV7-9	TRBJ2-1	TRBD1	NA	CASTLWTGSYNEQFF	TGTGCCAGCACCTTGTGGACAGGGTCCTACAATGAGCAGTTCTTC
TRBV19	TRBJ2-7	TRBD1	NA	CASSIVTGEAYEQYF	TGTGCCAGTAGTATTGTGACAGGGGAAGCCTACGAGCAGTACTTC
TRBV19	TRBJ2-1	TRBD2	NA	CASRGLGGINEQFF	TGTGCCAGTAGGGGACTAGGAGGGATAAATGAGCAGTTCTTC
TRBV12-3/TRBV12-4	TRBJ2-3	NA	NA	CASSQGLVGTQYF	TGTGCCAGCAGCCAGGGGCTAGTTGGTACGCAGTATTTT
TRBV19	TRBJ2-1	TRBD2	NA	CASSMTSGVGSYNEQFF	TGTGCCAGTAGTATGACTAGCGGGGTGGGATCCTACAATGAGCAGTTCTTC
TRBV5-1	TRBJ2-3	TRBD2	NA	CASSLEASGGKDTQYF	TGCGCCAGCAGCTTGGAGGCTAGCGGGGGGAAAGATACGCAGTATTTT
TRBV6-1	TRBJ1-2	NA	NA	CASSEVPLEDYGYTF	TGTGCCAGCAGTGAAGTTCCCCTAGAAGACTATGGCTACACCTTC
TRBV9	TRBJ2-1	TRBD1	NA	CASSVGTTGGNEQFF	TGTGCCAGCAGCGTGGGAACTACAGGGGGAAATGAGCAGTTCTTC
TRBV9	TRBJ2-3	TRBD1	NA	CASSRLGGPHVDTQYF	TGTGCCAGCAGCCGCCTAGGGGGCCCACACGTTGATACGCAGTATTTT
TRBV9	TRBJ2-1	TRBD2	NA	CASSVPSGVGSYNEQFF	TGTGCCAGCAGCGTACCTAGCGGGGTGGGTTCCTACAATGAGCAGTTCTTC
TRBV27	TRBJ2-5	TRBD2	NA	CASSSTPGLAGMETQYF	TGTGCCAGCAGTTCGACACCGGGACTAGCGGGAATGGAGACCCAGTACTTC
TRBV7-8	TRBJ1-2	TRBD1	NA	CASSSTGGINYGYTF	TGTGCCAGCAGCTCCACAGGGGGTATTAACTATGGCTACACCTTC
TRBV10-1	TRBJ2-7	NA	NA	CASSESASSYEQYF	TGCGCCAGCAGTGAGTCGGCCAGCTCCTACGAGCAGTACTTC
TRBV30	TRBJ1-6	TRBD1	few	CAWSPGQGGNSPLHF	TGTGCCTGGAGTCCGGGACAGGGAGGGAATTCACCCCTCCACTTT
TRBV28	TRBJ2-1	NA	NA	CASSTYSRNEQFF	TGTGCCAGCAGCACCTACTCTAGGAATGAGCAGTTCTTC
TRBV6-5	TRBJ1-1	NA	NA	CASSYGRGVNTEAFF	TGTGCCAGCAGTTACGGGCGGGGGGTGAACACTGAAGCTTTCTTT
TRBV3-1/TRBV3-2	TRBJ2-1	TRBD2	NA	CASSPWTSVTYNEQFF	TGTGCCAGCAGCCCATGGACTAGCGTGACCTACAATGAGCAGTTCTTC
TRBV29-1	TRBJ2-2	TRBD2	NA	CSVDGGGGFTGELFF	TGCAGCGTTGACGGCGGCGGGGGTTTTACCGGGGAGCTGTTTTTT
TRBV27	TRBJ1-2	NA	NA	CASSYSRGGAIHYGYTF	TGTGCCAGCAGCTATTCGAGGGGGGGCGCGATCCACTATGGCTACACCTTC
TRBV14	TRBJ1-2	TRBD1	NA	CASSQDGWTGTNYGYTF	TGTGCCAGCAGCCAAGATGGGTGGACAGGGACTAACTATGGCTACACCTTC
TRBV19	TRBJ2-7	NA	NA	CASSKGVGVAGSYEQYF	TGTGCCAGTAGTAAGGGGGTAGGGGTAGCGGGCTCCTACGAGCAGTACTTC
TRBV10-1	TRBJ1-1	NA	NA	CASSDGMKGVNTEAFF	TGCGCCAGCAGTGATGGGATGAAGGGGGTAAACACTGAAGCTTTCTTT
TRBV2	TRBJ1-5	NA	NA	CASSEWQRGQPQHF	TGTGCCAGCAGTGAATGGCAGCGCGGGCAGCCCCAGCATTTT
TRBV11-2	TRBJ2-7	TRBD2	NA	CASSPRAAGASYEQYF	TGTGCCAGCAGCCCTAGGGCAGCGGGGGCCTCCTACGAGCAGTACTTC
TRBV25-1	TRBJ2-1	TRBD2	NA	CASSDSSGSSYNEQFF	TGTGCCAGCAGTGATTCTAGCGGGAGTTCCTACAATGAGCAGTTCTTC
TRBV6-1	TRBJ1-6	NA	NA	CASSGGRVIYNSPLHF	TGTGCCAGCAGTGGGGGCAGGGTTATCTATAATTCACCCCTCCACTTT
TRBV12-5	TRBJ1-2	NA	once	CASGMTYGGYTF	TGTGCTAGTGGTATGACGTACGGGGGCTACACCTTC
TRBV5-1	TRBJ1-6	TRBD1	NA	CASSPPGQPNSPLHF	TGCGCCAGCAGCCCGCCGGGACAGCCTAATTCACCCCTCCACTTT
TRBV7-8	TRBJ1-6	NA	NA	CASSLGGGSPLHF	TGTGCCAGCAGCTTAGGGGGGGGCTCACCCCTCCACTTT
TRBV9	TRBJ1-6	NA	NA	CASSARQSASPLHF	TGTGCCAGCAGCGCCCGACAGAGTGCATCACCCCTCCACTTT
TRBV2	TRBJ1-5	NA	few	CASSPRNQPQHF	TGTGCCAGCAGCCCGAGAAATCAGCCCCAGCATTTT
TRBV2	TRBJ2-2	NA	NA	CANMDSMNTGELFF	TGTGCCAACATGGACAGCATGAACACCGGGGAGCTGTTTTTT
TRBV9	TRBJ1-5	NA	NA	CASSVEGGNQPQHF	TGTGCCAGCAGCGTAGAAGGGGGCAATCAGCCCCAGCATTTT
TRBV6-5	TRBJ2-3	NA	NA	CASSYFSSRTDTQYF	TGTGCCAGCAGTTATTTTTCTAGCCGCACAGATACGCAGTATTTT
TRBV10-3	TRBJ2-6	TRBD1	NA	CAIRRGQASGANVLTF	TGTGCCATCAGGCGGGGACAGGCCTCTGGGGCCAACGTCCTGACTTTC
TRBV5-6	TRBJ2-7	TRBD1	few	CASSLVTGESDEQYF	TGTGCCAGCAGCTTGGTGACAGGGGAATCGGACGAGCAGTACTTC
TRBV4-1	TRBJ1-4	NA	NA	CASSQDRTTTNEKLFF	TGCGCCAGCAGCCAAGATCGAACAACAACTAATGAAAAACTGTTTTTT
TRBV18	TRBJ1-2	NA	NA	CASSPLRQDFGYTF	TGTGCCAGCTCACCACTCAGACAGGACTTTGGCTACACCTTC
TRBV6-2/TRBV6-3	TRBJ2-1	TRBD2	NA	CASSYQAGAYNEQFF	TGTGCCAGCAGTTACCAAGCGGGAGCGTACAATGAGCAGTTCTTC
TRBV5-1	TRBJ1-1	TRBD1	once	CASRRGSGQGFQNTEAFF	TGCGCCAGCAGACGAGGTTCGGGACAGGGGTTTCAGAACACTGAAGCTTTCTTT
TRBV7-6	TRBJ1-1	NA	NA	CASSLRVGGNTEAFF	TGTGCCAGCAGCCTCAGGGTGGGGGGGAACACTGAAGCTTTCTTT
TRBV5-5	TRBJ1-4	NA	once	CASSPVEGGGTNEKLFF	TGTGCCAGCAGCCCGGTCGAGGGAGGTGGAACTAATGAAAAACTGTTTTTT
TRBV6-2/TRBV6-3	TRBJ2-7	TRBD2	NA	CASSYSKRDLHYEQYF	TGTGCCAGCAGTTACTCGAAGCGGGACTTACACTACGAGCAGTACTTC